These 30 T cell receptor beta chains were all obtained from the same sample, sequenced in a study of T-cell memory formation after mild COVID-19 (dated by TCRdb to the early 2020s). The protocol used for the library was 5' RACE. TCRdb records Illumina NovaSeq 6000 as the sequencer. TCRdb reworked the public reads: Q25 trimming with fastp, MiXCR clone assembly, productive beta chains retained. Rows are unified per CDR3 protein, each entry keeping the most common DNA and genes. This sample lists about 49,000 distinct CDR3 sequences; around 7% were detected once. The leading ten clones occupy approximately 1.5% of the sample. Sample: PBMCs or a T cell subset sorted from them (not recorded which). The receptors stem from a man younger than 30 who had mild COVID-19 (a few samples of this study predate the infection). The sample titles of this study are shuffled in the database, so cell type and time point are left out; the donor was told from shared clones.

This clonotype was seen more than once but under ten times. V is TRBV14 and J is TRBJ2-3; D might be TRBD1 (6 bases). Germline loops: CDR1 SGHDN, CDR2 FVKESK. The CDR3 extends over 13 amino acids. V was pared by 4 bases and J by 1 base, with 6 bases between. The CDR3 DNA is TGTGCCAGCAGCCGACAGGGCACAGATACGCAGTATTTT. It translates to CASSRQGTDTQYF.

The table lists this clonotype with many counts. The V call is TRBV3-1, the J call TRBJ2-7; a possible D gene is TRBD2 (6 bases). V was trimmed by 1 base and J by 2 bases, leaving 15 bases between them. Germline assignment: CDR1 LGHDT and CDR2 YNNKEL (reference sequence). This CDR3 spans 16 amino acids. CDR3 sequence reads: CASSQAHAGGAYEQYF. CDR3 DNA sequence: TGTGCCAGCAGCCAAGCCCATGCTGGAGGGGCCTACGAGCAGTACTTC.

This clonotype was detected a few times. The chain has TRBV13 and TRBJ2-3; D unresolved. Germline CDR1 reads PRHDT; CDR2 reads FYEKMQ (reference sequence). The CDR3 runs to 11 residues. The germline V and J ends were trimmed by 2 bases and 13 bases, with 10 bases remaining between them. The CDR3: CASSLNGPEYF. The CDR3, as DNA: TGTGCCAGCAGCTTAAATGGTCCGGAGTATTTT.

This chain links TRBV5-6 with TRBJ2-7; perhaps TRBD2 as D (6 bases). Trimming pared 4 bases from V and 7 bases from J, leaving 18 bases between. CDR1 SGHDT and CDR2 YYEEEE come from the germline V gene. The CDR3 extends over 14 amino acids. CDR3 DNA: TGTGCCAGCAGCGCCGGGACCCCGGGGGTTGAGCAGTACTTC. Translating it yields CASSAGTPGVEQYF.

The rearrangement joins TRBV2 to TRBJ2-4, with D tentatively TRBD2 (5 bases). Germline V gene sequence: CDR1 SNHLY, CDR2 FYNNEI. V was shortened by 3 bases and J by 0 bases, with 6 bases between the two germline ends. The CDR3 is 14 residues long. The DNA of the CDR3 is TGTGCCAGCAGTGACGGACTAGCCAAAAACATTCAGTACTTC. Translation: CASSDGLAKNIQYF.

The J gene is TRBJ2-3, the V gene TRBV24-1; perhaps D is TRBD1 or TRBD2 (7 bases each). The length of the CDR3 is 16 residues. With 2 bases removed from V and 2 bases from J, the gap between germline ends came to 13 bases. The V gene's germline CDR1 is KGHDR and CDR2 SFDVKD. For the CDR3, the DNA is TGTGCCACCAGTGATTCGACAGGGAGGGCCACAGATACGCAGTATTTT. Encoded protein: CATSDSTGRATDTQYF.

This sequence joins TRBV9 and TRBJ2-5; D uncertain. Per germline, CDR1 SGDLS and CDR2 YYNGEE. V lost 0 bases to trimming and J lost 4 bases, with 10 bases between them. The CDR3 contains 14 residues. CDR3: CASSVEVDRETQYF. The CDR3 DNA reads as TGTGCCAGCAGCGTAGAAGTCGATCGAGAGACCCAGTACTTC.

Here the CDR3 DNA reads TGTGCCAGCAGCGAGGCGGGGGCGCGTAATTCACCCCTCCACTTT. Its protein product is CASSEAGARNSPLHF. V usage is TRBV25-1 and J usage is TRBJ1-6; TRBD1 might be the D (6 bases). V lost 6 bases, J lost 6 bases, and 15 bases lay in between. Germline CDR1 MGHDK, CDR2 SYGVNS. This CDR3 comprises 15 residues.

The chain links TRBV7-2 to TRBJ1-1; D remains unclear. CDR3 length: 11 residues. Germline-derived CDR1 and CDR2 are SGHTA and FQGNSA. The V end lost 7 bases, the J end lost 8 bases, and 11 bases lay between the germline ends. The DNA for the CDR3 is TGTGCCAGCACCCCCGGCAGAGAAGCTTTCTTT. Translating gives CASTPGREAFF.

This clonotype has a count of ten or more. The CDR3 sequence: CASSLGRDGWSDTQYF. The CDR3 coding sequence is TGTGCCAGCAGCTTAGGCCGGGATGGGTGGTCCGATACGCAGTATTTT. The rearrangement joins TRBV7-9 to TRBJ2-3, with a weak D call TRBD2 (5 bases). CDR1 and CDR2 (germline): SEHNR, FQNEAQ (reference sequence). CDR3 length: 16 residues. The V and J ends lost 1 base and 6 bases respectively, with 17 bases between them.

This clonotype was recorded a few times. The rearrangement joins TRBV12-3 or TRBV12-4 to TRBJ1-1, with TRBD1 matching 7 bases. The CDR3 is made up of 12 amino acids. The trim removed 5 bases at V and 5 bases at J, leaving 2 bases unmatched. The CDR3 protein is CASSPDRTEAFF. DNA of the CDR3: TGTGCCAGCAGTCCGGACAGGACTGAAGCTTTCTTT.

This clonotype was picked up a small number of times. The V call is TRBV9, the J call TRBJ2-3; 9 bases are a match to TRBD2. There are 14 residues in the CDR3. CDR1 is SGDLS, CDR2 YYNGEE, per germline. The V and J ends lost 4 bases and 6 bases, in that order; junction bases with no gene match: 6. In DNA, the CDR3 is TGTGCCAGCAGCCCTCGGACTAGCGTGGATACGCAGTATTTT. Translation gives CASSPRTSVDTQYF.

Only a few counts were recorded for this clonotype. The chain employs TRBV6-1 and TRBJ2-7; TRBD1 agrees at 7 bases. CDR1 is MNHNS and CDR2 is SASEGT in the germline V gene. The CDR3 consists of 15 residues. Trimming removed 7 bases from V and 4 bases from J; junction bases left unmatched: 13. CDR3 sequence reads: CASMESPGQNYEQYV. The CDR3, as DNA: TGTGCCAGCATGGAGTCCCCGGGACAGAATTACGAGCAGTACGTC.

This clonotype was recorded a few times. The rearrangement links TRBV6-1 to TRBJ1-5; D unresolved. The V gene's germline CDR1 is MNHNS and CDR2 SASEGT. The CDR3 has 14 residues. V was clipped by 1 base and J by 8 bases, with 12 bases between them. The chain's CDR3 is CASSEGGVAKPQHF. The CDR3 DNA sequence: TGTGCCAGCAGTGAAGGCGGGGTCGCTAAGCCCCAGCATTTT.

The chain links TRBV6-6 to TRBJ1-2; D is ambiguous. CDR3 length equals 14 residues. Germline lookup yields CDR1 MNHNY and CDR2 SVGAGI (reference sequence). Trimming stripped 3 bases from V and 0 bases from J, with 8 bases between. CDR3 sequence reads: CASSYGSSNYGYTF. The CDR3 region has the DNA TGTGCCAGCAGTTATGGCTCTTCTAACTATGGCTACACCTTC.

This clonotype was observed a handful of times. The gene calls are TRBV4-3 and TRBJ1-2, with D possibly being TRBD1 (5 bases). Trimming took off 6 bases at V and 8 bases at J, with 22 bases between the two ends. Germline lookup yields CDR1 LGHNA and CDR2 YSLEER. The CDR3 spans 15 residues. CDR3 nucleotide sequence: TGCGCCAGCAGTGAAGACGGTGGGGCTTTAAACGGCTACACCTTC. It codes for CASSEDGGALNGYTF.

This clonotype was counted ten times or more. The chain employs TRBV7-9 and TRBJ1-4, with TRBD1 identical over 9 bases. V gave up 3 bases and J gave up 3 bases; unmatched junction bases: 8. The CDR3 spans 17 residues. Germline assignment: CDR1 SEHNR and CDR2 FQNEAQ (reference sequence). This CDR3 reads CASSFGQGRGSNEKLFF. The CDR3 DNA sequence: TGTGCCAGCAGCTTCGGACAGGGGCGAGGGTCTAATGAAAAACTGTTTTTT.

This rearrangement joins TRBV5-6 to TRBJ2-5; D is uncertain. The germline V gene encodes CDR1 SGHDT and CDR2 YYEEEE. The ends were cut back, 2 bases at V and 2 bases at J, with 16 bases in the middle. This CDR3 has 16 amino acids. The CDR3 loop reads CASSFFGLDRQETQYF. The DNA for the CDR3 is TGTGCCAGCAGCTTTTTCGGCCTCGACCGGCAAGAGACCCAGTACTTC.

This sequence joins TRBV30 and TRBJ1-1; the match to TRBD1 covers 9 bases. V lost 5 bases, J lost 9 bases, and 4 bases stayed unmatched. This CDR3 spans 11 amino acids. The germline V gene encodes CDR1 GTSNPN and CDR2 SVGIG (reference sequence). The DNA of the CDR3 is TGTGCCTGGGGGGACAGGGAAAAAGCTTTCTTT. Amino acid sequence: CAWGDREKAFF.

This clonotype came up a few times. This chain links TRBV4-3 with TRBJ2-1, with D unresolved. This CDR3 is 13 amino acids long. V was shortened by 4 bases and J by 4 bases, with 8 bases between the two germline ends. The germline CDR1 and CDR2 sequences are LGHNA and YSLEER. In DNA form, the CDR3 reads TGCGCCAGCAGCCCACAGCCGTACAATGAGCAGTTCTTC. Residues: CASSPQPYNEQFF.

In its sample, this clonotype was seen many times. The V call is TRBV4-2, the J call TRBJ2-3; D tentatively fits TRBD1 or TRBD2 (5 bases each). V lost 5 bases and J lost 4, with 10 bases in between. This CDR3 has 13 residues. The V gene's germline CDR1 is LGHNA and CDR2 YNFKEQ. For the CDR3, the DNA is TGTGCCAGCAGCTTAGGGGACGCAGATACGCAGTATTTT. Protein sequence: CASSLGDADTQYF.

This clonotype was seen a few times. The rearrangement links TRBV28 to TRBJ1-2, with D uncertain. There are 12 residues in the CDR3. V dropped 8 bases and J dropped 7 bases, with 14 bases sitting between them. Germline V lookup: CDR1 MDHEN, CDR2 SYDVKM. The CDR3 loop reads CASWFLLLGYTF. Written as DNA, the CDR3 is TGTGCCAGCTGGTTTCTCCTTCTTGGCTACACCTTC.

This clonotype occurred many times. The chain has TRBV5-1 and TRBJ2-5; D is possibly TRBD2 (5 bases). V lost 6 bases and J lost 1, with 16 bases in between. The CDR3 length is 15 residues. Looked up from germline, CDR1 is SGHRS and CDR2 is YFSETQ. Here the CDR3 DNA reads TGCGCCAGCACTCCTCTACCGGGATCCCAAGAGACCCAGTACTTC. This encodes CASTPLPGSQETQYF.

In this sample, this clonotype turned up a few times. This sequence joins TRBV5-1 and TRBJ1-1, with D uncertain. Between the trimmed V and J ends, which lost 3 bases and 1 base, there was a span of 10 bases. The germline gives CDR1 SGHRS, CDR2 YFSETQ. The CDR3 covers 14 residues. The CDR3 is CASSYPTANTEAFF. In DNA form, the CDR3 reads TGCGCCAGCAGCTACCCCACAGCGAACACTGAAGCTTTCTTT.

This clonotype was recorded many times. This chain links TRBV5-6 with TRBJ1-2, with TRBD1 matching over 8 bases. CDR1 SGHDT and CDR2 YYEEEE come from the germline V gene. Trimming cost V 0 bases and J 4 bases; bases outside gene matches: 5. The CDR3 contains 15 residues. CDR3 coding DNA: TGTGCCAGCAGCTTGGAGGACAGGGTGGGCTATGGCTACACCTTC. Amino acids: CASSLEDRVGYGYTF.

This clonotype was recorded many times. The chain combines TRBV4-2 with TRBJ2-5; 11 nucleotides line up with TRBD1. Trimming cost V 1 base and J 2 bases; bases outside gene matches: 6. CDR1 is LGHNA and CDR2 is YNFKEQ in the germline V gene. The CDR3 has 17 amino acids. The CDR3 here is CASSQGIGTGGQETQYF. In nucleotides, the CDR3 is TGTGCCAGCAGCCAAGGCATAGGGACAGGGGGTCAAGAGACCCAGTACTTC.

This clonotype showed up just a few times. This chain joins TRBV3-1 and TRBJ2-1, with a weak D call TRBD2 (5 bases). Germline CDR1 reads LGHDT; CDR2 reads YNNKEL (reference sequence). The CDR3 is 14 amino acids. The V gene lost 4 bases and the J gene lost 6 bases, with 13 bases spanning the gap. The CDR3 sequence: CASSPTLVGNEQFF. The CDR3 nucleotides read TGTGCCAGCAGCCCGACACTAGTCGGCAATGAGCAGTTCTTC.

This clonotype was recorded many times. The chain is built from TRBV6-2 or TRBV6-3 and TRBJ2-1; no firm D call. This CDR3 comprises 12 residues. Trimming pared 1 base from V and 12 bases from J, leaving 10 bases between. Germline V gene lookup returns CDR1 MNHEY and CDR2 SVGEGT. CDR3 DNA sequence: TGTGCCAGCAGTTACTATGCCAAGGGGCAGTTCTTC. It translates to CASSYYAKGQFF.

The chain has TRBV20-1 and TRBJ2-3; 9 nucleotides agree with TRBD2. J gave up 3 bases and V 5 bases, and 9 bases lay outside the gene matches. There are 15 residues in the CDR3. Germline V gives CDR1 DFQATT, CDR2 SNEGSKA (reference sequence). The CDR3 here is CSASPLAGKTDTQYF. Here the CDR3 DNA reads TGCAGTGCTTCCCCTCTAGCGGGGAAAACAGATACGCAGTATTTT.

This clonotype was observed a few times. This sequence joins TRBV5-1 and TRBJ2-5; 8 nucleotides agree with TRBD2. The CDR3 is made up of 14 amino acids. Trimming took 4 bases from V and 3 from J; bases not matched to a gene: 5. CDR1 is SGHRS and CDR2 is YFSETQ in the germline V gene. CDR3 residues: CASSRGLGEETQYF. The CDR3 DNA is TGCGCCAGCAGCAGGGGACTAGGAGAAGAGACCCAGTACTTC.